This T cell receptor beta chain was sequenced during a study of blood T cell repertoires in COVID-19. Clones were sequenced by immunoSEQ multiplex PCR, and TCRdb holds only the in-frame ones, with some missing. The table has fewer than 350,000 clones, around 88% seen once. The V end lost 0 bases, the J end lost 9 bases, and 11 bases lay between the germline ends. The CDR3 has 13 residues. Germline lookup yields CDR1 SEHNR and CDR2 FQNEAQ (reference sequence). The J gene is TRBJ1-2, the V gene TRBV7-9; the D is unclear. Sequenced input: PBMCs or T cells enriched from blood (not recorded which). This clonotype was obtained from a woman aged 35 to 49 who had recovered from COVID-19. The chain's CDR3 is CASSLAPGRSYTF. CDR3 sequence (DNA): TGTGCCAGCAGCTTAGCCCCCGGGAGAAGCTACACCTTC.